These 23 T cell receptor beta chains were all obtained from the same sample, sequenced in a study of regulatory T cells in long-lasting Graves disease. Time point specified: newly diagnosed GD, antithyroid drugs for less than 3 months. From PBMCs, RNA was extracted and then used to make the TCR library. Construction of the TCR beta libraries employed iRepertoire HTBI primers in conjunction with Arm-PCR of CDR3 regions. Via MiXCR, TCRdb re-called the multiplex PCR reads, giving one row per CDR3 protein. Among about 530,000 distinct CDR3 sequences listed, approximately 16% were seen once. These data were also filed under a second study, of T cells in Graves' hyperthyroidism and ophthalmopathy.

Here the sequenced sample was peripheral blood mononuclear cells (PBMCs), taken at new diagnosis, from a patient treated with antithyroid drugs. The receptors stem from a woman between 40 and 65 years old with Graves disease.

In this sample, this clonotype turned up many times. V and J are TRBV12-3 or TRBV12-4 and TRBJ1-2, with D tentatively TRBD1 (6 bases). The CDR3 is 13 amino acids. V lost 8 bases and J 0 bases, leaving 10 bases between the germline ends. CDR3 DNA: TGTGCCAGCCCGAGGGGGGCTAACTATGGCTACACCTTC. Protein sequence: CASPRGANYGYTF.

In this sample, this clonotype turned up many times. The chain joins TRBV7-9 to TRBJ1-5; D not resolved. Germline-derived CDR1 and CDR2 are SEHNR and FQNEAQ (reference sequence). Trimming took 1 base from V and 7 from J, leaving 8 bases between them. The CDR3 loop spans 13 amino acids. The CDR3 sequence is CASSLGTAQPQHF. CDR3 sequence (DNA): TGTGCCAGCAGCTTAGGTACGGCCCAGCCCCAGCATTTT.

This clonotype was counted at least ten times. The CDR3 loop is CASSLANLVGGYTF. The CDR3 DNA reads as TGTGCCAGCAGCTTAGCTAATTTGGTTGGCGGCTACACCTTC. The chain couples TRBV13 to TRBJ1-2; D not certain. Trimming took off 1 base at V and 8 bases at J, with 14 bases between the two ends. The CDR3 is 14 amino acids. Germline V gene lookup returns CDR1 PRHDT and CDR2 FYEKMQ (reference sequence).

The rearrangement links TRBV5-1 to TRBJ1-1; TRBD1 might be the D (5 bases). The CDR3 loop spans 15 amino acids. V lost 4 bases, J lost 2 bases, and 15 bases lay in between. The V gene's germline CDR1 is SGHRS and CDR2 YFSETQ. CDR3 DNA sequence: TGCGCCAGCAGCGCGCGGATCGGGGGAAACACTGAAGCTTTCTTT. It codes for CASSARIGGNTEAFF.

This clonotype was counted many times. The chain links TRBV6-1 to TRBJ1-1; D remains ambiguous. The V end was cut by 6 bases, the J end by 1 base, with 9 bases between. This CDR3 comprises 13 residues. The V gene's germline CDR1 is MNHNS and CDR2 SASEGT. The CDR3 DNA reads as TGTGCCAGCAGGGTCACAAAGAACACTGAAGCTTTCTTT. Encoded protein: CASRVTKNTEAFF.

Comment on this clonotype: A read error may account for a junction end that differs from germline. CDR3 loop: CSVRLGTNTGTQYF. DNA of the CDR3: TGCAGTGTTAGACTCGGGACTAACACAGGTACGCAGTATTTT. The chain uses TRBV20-1 and TRBJ2-3; TRBD2 agrees at 7 bases. CDR3 length equals 14 residues. Germline V CDR1 and CDR2: DFQATT, SNEGSKA (reference sequence).

Of note for this clonotype: The junction differs from germline at one of its ends, possibly a read error. This rearrangement joins TRBV28 to TRBJ1-1, with a weak D call TRBD1 (5 bases). From germline, CDR1 is MDHEN and CDR2 SYDVKM. This CDR3 spans 11 amino acids. CDR3 protein: CVSSPRTEAFF. The DNA of the CDR3 is TGTGTCAGCAGTCCCCGGACAGAAGCTTTCTTT. The whole variable domain, filled in from reference TRBV28 and TRBJ1-1, reads DVKVTQSSRYLVKRTGEKVFLECVQDMDHENMFWYRQDPGLGLRLIYFSYDVKMKEKGDIPEGYSVSREKKERFSLILESASTNQTSMYLCVSSPRTEAFFGQGTRLTVV.

Here the CDR3 DNA reads TGTGCCAGCAGTTACTCGAGTGGCAGCTCCTACGAGCAGTACTTC. The encoded protein is CASSYSSGSSYEQYF. V usage is TRBV6-5 and J usage is TRBJ2-7; the D is unclear. This CDR3 contains 15 residues. V shed 0 bases and J shed 0 bases, with 9 bases lying between them. Germline V gene lookup returns CDR1 MNHEY and CDR2 SVGAGI.

This clonotype was detected ten times or more. V usage is TRBV20-1 and J usage is TRBJ2-2; perhaps TRBD1 as D (6 bases). Germline lookup yields CDR1 DFQATT and CDR2 SNEGSKA (reference sequence). The V end lost 1 base, the J end lost 0 bases, and 6 bases lay between the germline ends. The CDR3 contains 14 residues. CDR3 sequence (DNA): TGCAGTGCTAGAGGGACAGCGAACACCGGGGAGCTGTTTTTT. Its protein is CSARGTANTGELFF.

The chain uses TRBV27 and TRBJ1-1, with no clear D. The germline gives CDR1 MNHEY, CDR2 SMNVEV (reference sequence). Trimming shortened V by 5 bases and J by 3 bases, and 10 bases separated the two germline ends. This CDR3 is 13 amino acids long. CDR3 DNA: TGTGCCAGCAGTCTCCGGGATGACACTGAAGCTTTCTTT. Its protein is CASSLRDDTEAFF.

This clonotype was counted ten times or more. The chain links TRBV11-2 to TRBJ2-1; D unclear. CDR3 size: 14 residues. Trimming pared 1 base from V and 2 bases from J, leaving 6 bases between. Per the germline V gene, CDR1 is SGHAT and CDR2 is FQNNGV. DNA of the CDR3: TGTGCCAGCAGCTTAGGGCCCCCCTACAATGAGCAGTTCTTC. Amino acid sequence: CASSLGPPYNEQFF. Based on the CDR3 plus reference TRBV11-2 and TRBJ2-1, the full variable domain is EAGVAQSPRYKIIEKRQSVAFWCNPISGHATLYWYQQILGQGPKLLIQFQNNGVVDDSQLPKDRFSAERLKGVDSTLKIQPAKLEDSAVYLCASSLGPPYNEQFFGPGTRLTVL.

This clonotype was counted between two and nine times. The chain is built from TRBV29-1 and TRBJ2-1, with TRBD1 as a possible D gene (6 bases). This CDR3 has 11 residues. CDR1 is SQVTM, CDR2 ANQGSEA, per germline. V lost 6 bases and J lost 9, with 12 bases in between. The CDR3 nucleotides read TGCAGCGTGCGCAGGGGTCCTGAGCAGTTCTTC. It codes for CSVRRGPEQFF.

The J gene is TRBJ1-2, the V gene TRBV13; maybe TRBD1 (6 bases). Per the germline V gene, CDR1 is PRHDT and CDR2 is FYEKMQ (reference sequence). V lost 3 bases to trimming and J lost 4 bases, with 18 bases between them. The CDR3 covers 16 residues. The CDR3 here is CASSFGSGDERYGYTF. DNA for the CDR3: TGTGCCAGCAGCTTCGGGTCAGGGGACGAACGCTATGGCTACACCTTC.

V gene TRBV6-1 combines with J gene TRBJ2-3; D is possibly TRBD1 (5 bases). Germline values: CDR1 MNHNS, CDR2 SASEGT. There are 14 residues in the CDR3. V lost 1 base to trimming and J lost 6 bases, with 11 bases between them. The CDR3 nucleotides are TGTGCCAGCAGTGAAGGGGGTTACAGGGATACGCAGTATTTT. Translation: CASSEGGYRDTQYF.

The V call is TRBV7-9, the J call TRBJ2-7; D remains unclear. The V gene lost 2 bases and the J gene lost 8 bases, with 19 bases spanning the gap. Germline V gives CDR1 SEHNR, CDR2 FQNEAQ (reference sequence). The CDR3 is made up of 15 amino acids. In DNA form, the CDR3 reads TGTGCCAGCAGCTTAAACACTGATCTTCGCGCGCAGCAGTACTTC. It translates to CASSLNTDLRAQQYF.

In DNA form, the CDR3 reads TGTGCCAGCAGCTTCTTCGGGGACTATGGCTACACCTTC. Translation: CASSFFGDYGYTF. The chain links TRBV7-9 to TRBJ1-2; unclear D gene. V shed 3 bases and J shed 3 bases, with 8 bases lying between them. The CDR3 is 13 residues long. CDR1 and CDR2 (germline): SEHNR, FQNEAQ (reference sequence).

V is TRBV28 and J is TRBJ2-3; either TRBD1 or TRBD2 may fit D (5 bases each). Trimming shortened V by 7 bases and J by 2 bases, and 22 bases separated the two germline ends. CDR3 length equals 17 residues. CDR1 MDHEN and CDR2 SYDVKM come from the germline V gene. CDR3: CASTPIGMTAHTDTQYF. CDR3 sequence (DNA): TGTGCCAGCACCCCGATCGGGATGACAGCCCACACAGATACGCAGTATTTT.

The sample holds a few counts of this clonotype. The gene calls are TRBV18 and TRBJ1-5; D uncertain. This CDR3 comprises 14 residues. Germline V CDR1 and CDR2: KGHSH, LQKENI. V gave up 3 bases and J gave up 11 bases, with 17 bases separating them. The CDR3 DNA reads as TGTGCCAGCTCACCGGCGGGTCCCCCAGGAGCCCAGCATTTT. Amino acid sequence: CASSPAGPPGAQHF.

The chain uses TRBV6-2 or TRBV6-3 and TRBJ2-7; the D gene is possibly TRBD1 (8 bases). Per germline, CDR1 MNHEY and CDR2 SVGEGT. This CDR3 is built from 15 residues. Trimming stripped 5 bases from V and 1 base from J, with 15 bases between. In nucleotides, the CDR3 is TGTGCCAGCAGTCACAGGGGGAGGGCTTCCTACGAGCAGTACTTC. Translation gives CASSHRGRASYEQYF.

This clonotype has a count of ten or more. The gene calls are TRBV2 and TRBJ1-3, with D unresolved. This CDR3 is 12 amino acids long. CDR1 is SNHLY, CDR2 FYNNEI, per germline. Trimming cost V 6 bases and J 3 bases, with 6 bases left between them. This CDR3 reads CASRTSGNTIYF. The CDR3, as DNA: TGTGCCAGCAGAACCAGTGGAAACACCATATATTTT.

This clonotype was seen more than once but under ten times. The chain links TRBV20-1 to TRBJ1-3; TRBD1 agrees at 8 bases. With V trimmed by 0 bases and J by 0 bases, 7 bases remained unmatched. There are 17 residues in the CDR3. Germline V CDR1 and CDR2: DFQATT, SNEGSKA (reference sequence). CDR3 loop: CSARDGQGAFSGNTIYF. CDR3 DNA sequence: TGCAGTGCTAGAGATGGACAGGGCGCCTTCTCTGGAAACACCATATATTTT.

This clonotype was observed at least ten times. The V call is TRBV2, the J call TRBJ1-2; maybe TRBD1 (5 bases). CDR1 and CDR2 from the germline V gene are SNHLY and FYNNEI. V shed 2 bases and J shed 4 bases, with 14 bases lying between them. The CDR3 covers 15 residues. The CDR3 nucleotides are TGTGCCAGCAGTGAAAAGGAGGGGAGGGGCTATGGCTACACCTTC. Protein product: CASSEKEGRGYGYTF.

This clonotype was observed a few times. The genes are TRBV20-1 and TRBJ2-1, with D unresolved. This CDR3 has 15 amino acids. The germline CDR1 and CDR2 sequences are DFQATT and SNEGSKA (reference sequence). Trimming left V 0 bases short and J 0 bases short, with 9 bases between. The chain's CDR3 is CSARDISASYNEQFF. The CDR3 nucleotides read TGCAGTGCTAGAGATATCAGCGCCTCCTACAATGAGCAGTTCTTC.